The next 3 T cell receptor beta chains were all read from a single sample in a study of T cell responses to AZD1222 COVID-19 vaccine. Assay: immunoSEQ multiplex PCR; the TCRdb copy retains only in-frame clones and omits some. The data hold more than 120,000 clones, with approximately 91% observed a single time. This specimen consisted of peripheral blood, obtained 28 days after the second dose of the MenACWY control vaccine. The receptors originated from an adult who received the MenACWY meningococcal vaccine as a control.

This clone appeared a single time. The gene calls are TRBV9 and TRBJ2-1; either TRBD1 or TRBD2 may supply D (6 bases each). The CDR3 covers 15 residues. V was cut by 2 bases and J by 3 bases, with 12 bases left in between. Looked up from germline, CDR1 is SGDLS and CDR2 is YYNGEE. The CDR3 DNA reads TGTGCCAGCAGCGTCGGGGGCGCCAACTACAATGAGCAGTTCTTC. This codes for CASSVGGANYNEQFF.

The chain carries TRBV7-8 and TRBJ2-1; 7 positions agree with TRBD2. The J segment lost 4 bases and the V segment lost 3 bases, leaving 3 bases of the junction unmatched. CDR1 and CDR2 (germline): SGHVS, FQNEAQ. CDR3 length: 14 residues. The CDR3 region is CASSLAGVYNEQFF. CDR3 DNA sequence: TGTGCCAGCAGCTTGGCGGGGGTTTACAATGAGCAGTTCTTC.

CDR3 in amino acids: CASSLDSWERGGSSDTQYF. The DNA of the CDR3 is TGTGCCAGCAGCTTAGATTCTTGGGAGCGGGGGGGCTCCTCAGATACGCAGTATTTT. The V and J genes are TRBV7-2 and TRBJ2-3; 10 bases match TRBD2. Losses at the gene ends were 1 base for V and 4 bases for J; bases not matched to a gene: 14. Germline lookup yields CDR1 SGHTA and CDR2 FQGNSA. The length of the CDR3 is 19 residues.